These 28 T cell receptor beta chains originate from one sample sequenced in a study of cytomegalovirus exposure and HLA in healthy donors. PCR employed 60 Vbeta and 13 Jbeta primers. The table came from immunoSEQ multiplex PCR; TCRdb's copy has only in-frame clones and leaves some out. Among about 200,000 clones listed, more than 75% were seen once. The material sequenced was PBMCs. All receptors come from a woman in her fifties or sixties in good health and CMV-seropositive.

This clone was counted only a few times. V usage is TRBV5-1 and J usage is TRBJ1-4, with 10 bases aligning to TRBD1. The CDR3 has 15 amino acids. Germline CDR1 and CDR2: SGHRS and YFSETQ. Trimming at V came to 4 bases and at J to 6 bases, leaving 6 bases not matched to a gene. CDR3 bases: TGCGCCAGCAGCCGTCCCGGGACAGGGGATGAAAAACTGTTTTTT. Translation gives CASSRPGTGDEKLFF.

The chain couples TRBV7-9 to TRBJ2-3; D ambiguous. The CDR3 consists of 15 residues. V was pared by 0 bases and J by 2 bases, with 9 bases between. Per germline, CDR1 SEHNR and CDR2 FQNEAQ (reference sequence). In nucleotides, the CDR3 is TGTGCCAGCAGCTTAGCGGCAGGCTACACAGATACGCAGTATTTT. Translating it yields CASSLAAGYTDTQYF.

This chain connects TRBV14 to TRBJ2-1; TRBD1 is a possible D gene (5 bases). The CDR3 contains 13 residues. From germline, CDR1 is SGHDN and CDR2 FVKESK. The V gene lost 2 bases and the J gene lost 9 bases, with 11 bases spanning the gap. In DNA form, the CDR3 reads TGTGCCAGCAGCCAACTGGGGCCGGGTGAGCAGTTCTTC. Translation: CASSQLGPGEQFF.

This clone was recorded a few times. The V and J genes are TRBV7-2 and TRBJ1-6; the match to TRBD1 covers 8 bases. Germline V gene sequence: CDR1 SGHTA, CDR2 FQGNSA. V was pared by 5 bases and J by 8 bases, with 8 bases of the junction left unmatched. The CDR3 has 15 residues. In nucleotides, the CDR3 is TGTGCCAGCAGCCCCGGGGCGACAGGGGATTCACCCCTCCACTTT. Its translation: CASSPGATGDSPLHF.

CDR3 coding DNA: TGTGCCAGCAGCGTCGGTACAGGGGGCATACGGGAAAAACTGTTTTTT. Residues: CASSVGTGGIREKLFF. The genes are TRBV9 and TRBJ1-4; 9 bases map to TRBD1. This CDR3 spans 16 amino acids. After removal of 2 bases from V and 8 bases from J, the junction contained 10 bases not matched to a gene. Germline CDR1 reads SGDLS; CDR2 reads YYNGEE.

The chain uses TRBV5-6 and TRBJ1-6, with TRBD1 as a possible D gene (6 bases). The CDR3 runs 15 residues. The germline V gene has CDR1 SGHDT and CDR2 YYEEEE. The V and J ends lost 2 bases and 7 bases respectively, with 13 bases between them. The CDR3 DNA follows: TGTGCCAGCAGCTTAGTGGTGGGGGCGAATTCACCCCTCCACTTT. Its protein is CASSLVVGANSPLHF.

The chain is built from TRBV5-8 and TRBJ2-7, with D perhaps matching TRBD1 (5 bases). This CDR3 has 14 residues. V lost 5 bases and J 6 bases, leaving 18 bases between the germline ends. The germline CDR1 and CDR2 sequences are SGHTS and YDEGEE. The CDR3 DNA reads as TGTGCCAGCAGGAACCAGGGCCTTCCGGTCGAGCAGTACTTC. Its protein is CASRNQGLPVEQYF.

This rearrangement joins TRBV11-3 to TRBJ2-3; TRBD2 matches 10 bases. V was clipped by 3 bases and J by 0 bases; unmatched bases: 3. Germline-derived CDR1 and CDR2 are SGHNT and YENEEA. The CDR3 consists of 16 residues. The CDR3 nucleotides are TGTGCCAGCAGCTTTGGACTAGCGGCTAGCACAGATACGCAGTATTTT. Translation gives CASSFGLAASTDTQYF. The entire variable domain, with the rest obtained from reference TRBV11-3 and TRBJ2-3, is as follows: EAGVVQSPRYKIIEKKQPVAFWCNPISGHNTLYWYLQNLGQGPELLIRYENEEAVDDSQLPKDRFSAERLKGVDSTLKIQPAELGDSAVYLCASSFGLAASTDTQYFGPGTRLTVL.

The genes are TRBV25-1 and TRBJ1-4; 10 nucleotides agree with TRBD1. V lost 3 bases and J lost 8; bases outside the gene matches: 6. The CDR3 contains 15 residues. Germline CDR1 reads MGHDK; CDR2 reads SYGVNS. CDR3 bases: TGTGCCAGCAGTGACCTAGGACAGGGGGGGGAAAAACTGTTTTTT. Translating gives CASSDLGQGGEKLFF.

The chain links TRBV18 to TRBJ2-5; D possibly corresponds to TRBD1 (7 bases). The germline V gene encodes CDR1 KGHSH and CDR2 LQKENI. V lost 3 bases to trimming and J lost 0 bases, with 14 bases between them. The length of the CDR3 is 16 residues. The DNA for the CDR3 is TGTGCCAGCTCACCGGAGGGGACAGAGTACCAAGAGACCCAGTACTTC. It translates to CASSPEGTEYQETQYF.

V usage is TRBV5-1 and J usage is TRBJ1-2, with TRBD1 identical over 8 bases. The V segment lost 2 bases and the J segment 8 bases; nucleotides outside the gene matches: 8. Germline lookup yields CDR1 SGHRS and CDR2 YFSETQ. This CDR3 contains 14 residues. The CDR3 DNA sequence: TGCGCCAGCAGCTTCCACCAGGGGGCTGGAGGCTACACCTTC. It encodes CASSFHQGAGGYTF. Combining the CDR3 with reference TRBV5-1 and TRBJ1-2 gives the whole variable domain KAGVTQTPRYLIKTRGQQVTLSCSPISGHRSVSWYQQTPGQGLQFLFEYFSETQRNKGNFPGRFSGRQFSNSRSEMNVSTLELGDSALYLCASSFHQGAGGYTFGSGTRLTVV.

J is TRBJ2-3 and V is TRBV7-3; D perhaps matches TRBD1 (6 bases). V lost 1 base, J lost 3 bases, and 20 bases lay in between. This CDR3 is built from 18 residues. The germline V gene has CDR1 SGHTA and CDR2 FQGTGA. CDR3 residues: CASSLRGRGDISTDTQYF. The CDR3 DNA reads TGTGCCAGCAGCTTAAGGGGCAGGGGAGATATCTCGACAGATACGCAGTATTTT.

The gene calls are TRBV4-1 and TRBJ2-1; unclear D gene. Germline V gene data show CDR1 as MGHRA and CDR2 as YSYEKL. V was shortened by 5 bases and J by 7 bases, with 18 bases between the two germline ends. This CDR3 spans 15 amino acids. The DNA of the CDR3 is TGCGCCAGCAGCGAAGTAAACCAGGTGTGGAATGAGCAGTTCTTC. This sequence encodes CASSEVNQVWNEQFF.

CDR3 protein: CATSRSTEETQYF. In DNA form, the CDR3 reads TGTGCCACCAGCAGATCGACAGAAGAGACCCAGTACTTC. The rearrangement uses TRBV15 and TRBJ2-5; a weak D match, TRBD1 (5 bases). The CDR3 totals 13 residues. Germline V gives CDR1 LNHNV, CDR2 YYDKDF (reference sequence). Trimming left V 2 bases short and J 3 bases short, with 7 bases between.

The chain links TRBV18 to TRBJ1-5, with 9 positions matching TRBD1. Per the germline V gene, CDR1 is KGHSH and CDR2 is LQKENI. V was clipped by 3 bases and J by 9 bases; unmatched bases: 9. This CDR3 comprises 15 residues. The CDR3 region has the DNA TGTGCCAGCTCACCTCCTCCGGGACAGGGCTCGCCCCAGCATTTT. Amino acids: CASSPPPGQGSPQHF. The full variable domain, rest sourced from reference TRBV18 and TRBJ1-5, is NAGVMQNPRHLVRRRGQEARLRCSPMKGHSHVYWYRQLPEEGLKFMVYLQKENIIDESGMPKERFSAEFPKEGPSILRIQQVVRGDSAAYFCASSPPPGQGSPQHFGDGTRLSIL.

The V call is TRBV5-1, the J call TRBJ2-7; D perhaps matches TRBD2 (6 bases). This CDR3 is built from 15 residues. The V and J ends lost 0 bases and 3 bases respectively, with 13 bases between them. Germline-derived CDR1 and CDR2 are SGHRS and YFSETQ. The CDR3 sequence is CASSLAAGGFYEQYF. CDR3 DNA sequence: TGCGCCAGCAGCTTGGCAGCGGGCGGATTCTACGAGCAGTACTTC.

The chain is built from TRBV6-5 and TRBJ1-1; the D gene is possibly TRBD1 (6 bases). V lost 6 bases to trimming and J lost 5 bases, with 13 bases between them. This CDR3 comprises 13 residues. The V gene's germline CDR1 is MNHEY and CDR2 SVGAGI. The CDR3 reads CASRQQGKTEAFF. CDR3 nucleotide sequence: TGTGCCAGCAGACAACAGGGAAAAACTGAAGCTTTCTTT.

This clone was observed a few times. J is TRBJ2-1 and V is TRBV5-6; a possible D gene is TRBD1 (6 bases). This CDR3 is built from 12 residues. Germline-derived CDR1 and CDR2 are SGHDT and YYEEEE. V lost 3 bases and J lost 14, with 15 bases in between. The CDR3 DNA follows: TGTGCCAGCAGCTCCGCACAGGGAAGGGAGTTCTTC. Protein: CASSSAQGREFF.

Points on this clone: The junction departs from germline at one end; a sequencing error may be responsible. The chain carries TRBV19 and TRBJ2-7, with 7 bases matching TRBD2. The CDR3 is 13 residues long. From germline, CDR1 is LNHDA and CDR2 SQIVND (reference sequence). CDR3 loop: CATSWGEGYEQYF. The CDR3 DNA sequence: TGTGCCACTAGTTGGGGGGAGGGCTACGAGCAGTACTTC. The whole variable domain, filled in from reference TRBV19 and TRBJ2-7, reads DGGITQSPKYLFRKEGQNVTLSCEQNLNHDAMYWYRQDPGQGLRLIYYSQIVNDFQKGDIAEGYSVSREKKESFPLTVTSAQKNPTAFYLCATSWGEGYEQYFGPGTRLTVT.

The CDR3 region has the DNA TGTGCCAGCTCACCAGGGATAGCGGGAGATACGCAGTATTTT. It yields the protein CASSPGIAGDTQYF. This chain joins TRBV18 and TRBJ2-3, with 7 bases matching TRBD2. The CDR3 consists of 14 residues. The germline gives CDR1 KGHSH, CDR2 LQKENI. V lost 2 bases, J lost 5 bases, and 4 bases stayed unmatched.

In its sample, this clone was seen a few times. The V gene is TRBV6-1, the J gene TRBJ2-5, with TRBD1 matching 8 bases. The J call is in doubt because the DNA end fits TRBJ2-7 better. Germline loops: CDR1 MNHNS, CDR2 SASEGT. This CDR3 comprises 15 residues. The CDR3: CASSEGTGSPYEQYF. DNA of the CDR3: TGTGCCAGCAGTGAAGGGACAGGGTCCCCCTACGAGCAGTACTTC.

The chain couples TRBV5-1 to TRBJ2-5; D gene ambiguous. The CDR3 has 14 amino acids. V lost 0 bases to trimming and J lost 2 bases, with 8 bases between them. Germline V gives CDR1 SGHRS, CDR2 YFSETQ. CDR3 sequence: CASSLDFRQETQYF. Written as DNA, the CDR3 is TGCGCCAGCAGCTTGGACTTCAGGCAAGAGACCCAGTACTTC.

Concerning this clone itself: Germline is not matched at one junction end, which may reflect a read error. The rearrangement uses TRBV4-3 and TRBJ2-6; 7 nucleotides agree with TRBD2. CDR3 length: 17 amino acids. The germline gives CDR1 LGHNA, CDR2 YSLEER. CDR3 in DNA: TGCGCCAGCAGCCAAGCCGGACTAGACTCTGGGGCCAACGGCCTGACTTTC. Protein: CASSQAGLDSGANGLTF.

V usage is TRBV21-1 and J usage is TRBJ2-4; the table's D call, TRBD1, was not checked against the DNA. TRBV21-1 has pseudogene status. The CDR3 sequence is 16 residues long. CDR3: CASSKVGRRGNDIQYF. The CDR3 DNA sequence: TGTGCCAGCAGCAAAGTAGGTCGCAGGGGTAACGACATTCAGTACTTC.

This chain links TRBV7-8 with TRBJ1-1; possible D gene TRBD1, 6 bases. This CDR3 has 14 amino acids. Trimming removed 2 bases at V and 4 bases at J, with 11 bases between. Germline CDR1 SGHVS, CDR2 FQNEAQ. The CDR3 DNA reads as TGTGCCAGCAGCTTAAAGGGGGACGCCACTGAAGCTTTCTTT. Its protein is CASSLKGDATEAFF. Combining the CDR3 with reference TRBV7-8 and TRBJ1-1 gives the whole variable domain GAGVSQSPRYKVAKRGQDVALRCDPISGHVSLFWYQQALGQGPEFLTYFQNEAQLDKSGLPSDRFFAERPEGSVSTLKIQRTQQEDSAVYLCASSLKGDATEAFFGQGTRLTVV.

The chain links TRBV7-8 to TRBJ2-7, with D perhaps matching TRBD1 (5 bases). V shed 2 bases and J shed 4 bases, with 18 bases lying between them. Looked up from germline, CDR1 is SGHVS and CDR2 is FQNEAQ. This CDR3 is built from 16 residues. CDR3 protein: CASSLFWQVGQYEQYF. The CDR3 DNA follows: TGTGCCAGCAGCTTATTTTGGCAGGTGGGGCAATACGAGCAGTACTTC.

The CDR3 bases are TGTGCCAGCAGCTTAGACTTTGGCACAGATACGCAGTATTTT. This codes for CASSLDFGTDTQYF. This chain uses TRBV7-2 with TRBJ2-3; D remains unclear. There are 14 residues in the CDR3. Per germline, CDR1 SGHTA and CDR2 FQGNSA. V lost 1 base, J lost 1 base, and 6 bases lay in between. The full variable domain, its missing parts supplied by reference TRBV7-2 and TRBJ2-3, is GAGVSQSPSNKVTEKGKDVELRCDPISGHTALYWYRQSLGQGLEFLIYFQGNSAPDKSGLPSDRFSAERTGGSVSTLTIQRTQQEDSAVYLCASSLDFGTDTQYFGPGTRLTVL.

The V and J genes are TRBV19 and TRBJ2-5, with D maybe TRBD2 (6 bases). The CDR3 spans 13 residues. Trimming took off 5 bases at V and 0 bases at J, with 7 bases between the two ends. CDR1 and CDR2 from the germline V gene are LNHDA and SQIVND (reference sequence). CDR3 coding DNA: TGTGCCAGTAGTCGGGGGTACCAAGAGACCCAGTACTTC. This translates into CASSRGYQETQYF.